The rows below give T cell receptor beta chains drawn from one sample of a study of blood T cell repertoires in COVID-19. The method was immunoSEQ multiplex PCR; TCRdb's version includes in-frame clones alone and lacks a portion of them. Of 5,700 or so clones listed, about 90% are singletons. The sample consisted of peripheral blood. These receptors were collected from a human donor in a cohort sampled during active COVID-19. The CDR3 runs from the conserved cysteine through the conserved F or W. The order of the fields is D gene, clone size, V gene, J gene, CDR3 protein, CDR3 DNA. The D gene is left open where the match is weak. Size is omitted from some rows. Given values are once, few, many or a class for expanded clones.

>TRBD2|.|TRBV7-9|TRBJ2-1
CASSPGLAGYNEQFF
TGTGCCAGCAGCCCGGGACTAGCGGGCTACAATGAGCAGTTCTTC
>TRBD2|.|TRBV2|TRBJ2-3
CASSRLAGGGDTQYF
TGTGCCAGCAGTCGTCTAGCGGGAGGTGGAGATACGCAGTATTTT
>TRBD2|.|TRBV10-3|TRBJ2-7
CAISGSGLAAYEQYF
TGTGCCATCAGTGGATCGGGTCTAGCGGCCTACGAGCAGTACTTC
>.|.|TRBV6-6|TRBJ2-1
CASSPPGVDPSLGNEQFF
TGTGCCAGCAGTCCCCCGGGAGTCGACCCATCACTGGGAAATGAGCAGTTCTTC
>TRBD2|.|TRBV19|TRBJ2-1
CASSDGTSGISNEQFF
TGTGCCAGTAGTGACGGGACTAGCGGGATTAGCAATGAGCAGTTCTTC
>.|few|TRBV11-2|TRBJ2-7
CASSLGVNEQYF
TGTGCCAGCAGCTTAGGAGTAAACGAGCAGTACTTC
>TRBD1|.|TRBV4-1|TRBJ1-4
CASSQGQGRFSNEKLFF
TGCGCCAGCAGCCAAGGACAGGGGAGGTTTTCCAATGAAAAACTGTTTTTT
>TRBD1|.|TRBV13|TRBJ1-4
CASSFSDRQKLFF
TGTGCCAGCAGCTTCTCGGACAGGCAAAAACTGTTTTTT
>.|.|TRBV29-1|TRBJ2-5
CSVGTVQETQYF
TGCAGCGTTGGCACAGTACAAGAGACCCAGTACTTC
>TRBD1|large|TRBV29-1|TRBJ2-5
CSVTGGKETQYF
TGCAGCGTTACAGGGGGGAAGGAGACCCAGTACTTC
>TRBD2|.|TRBV28|TRBJ2-7
CAISGLGRTYEQYF
TGTGCCATCTCAGGACTAGGGCGAACCTACGAGCAGTACTTC
>.|few|TRBV6-2/TRBV6-3|TRBJ2-7
CASSYYGEQYF
TGTGCCAGCAGTTACTACGGCGAGCAGTACTTC
>TRBD1|.|TRBV4-2|TRBJ1-4
CASSQGWQGGQRDEKLFF
TGTGCCAGCAGCCAAGGGTGGCAGGGGGGACAGAGAGACGAAAAACTGTTTTTT
>TRBD2|.|TRBV19|TRBJ2-1
CASSQRREGGLFF
TGTGCCAGTAGTCAGAGGCGGGAGGGCGGCCTGTTCTTC
>TRBD2|.|TRBV29-1|TRBJ2-1
CSVGAVAGAYNEQFF
TGCAGCGTTGGGGCCGTAGCGGGAGCCTACAATGAGCAGTTCTTC
>TRBD2|.|TRBV29-1|TRBJ2-7
CSVGGGRTYEQYF
TGCAGCGTTGGTGGCGGGAGAACCTACGAGCAGTACTTC
>.|.|TRBV27|TRBJ1-2
CASSFFPGNSGGYTF
TGTGCCAGCAGTTTTTTCCCGGGAAATTCGGGCGGCTACACCTTC
>.|.|TRBV13|TRBJ1-1
CASSPEGVEAFF
TGTGCCAGCAGCCCCGAGGGGGTGGAAGCTTTCTTT
>TRBD2|.|TRBV6-6|TRBJ2-5
CASSYRRTSRETQYF
TGTGCCAGCAGTTACCGTAGGACTAGCAGAGAGACCCAGTACTTC
>.|.|TRBV18|TRBJ1-1
CASSPTANTEAFF
TGTGCCAGCTCACCAACTGCTAACACTGAAGCTTTCTTT
>TRBD1|.|TRBV5-1|TRBJ2-3
CASERGQGPTDTQYF
TGCGCCAGCGAACGGGGACAGGGACCCACAGATACGCAGTATTTT
>TRBD1|.|TRBV14|TRBJ2-1
CASSPLPGQGDNEQFF
TGTGCCAGCAGCCCCCTACCGGGACAGGGGGACAATGAGCAGTTCTTC
>TRBD1|.|TRBV5-6|TRBJ2-5
CASSLGDRQETQYF
TGTGCCAGCAGCTTGGGGGACAGACAAGAGACCCAGTACTTC
>TRBD2|.|TRBV11-2|TRBJ2-7
CASSFLAGGYEQYF
TGTGCCAGCAGCTTCCTAGCGGGAGGGTACGAGCAGTACTTC
>.|.|TRBV5-6|TRBJ1-1
CASSFRTINEAFF
TGTGCCAGCAGCTTCCGGACTATAAATGAAGCTTTCTTT
>.|.|TRBV7-9|TRBJ2-7
CASSLGLPGYEQYF
TGTGCCAGCAGCTTAGGCCTCCCGGGGTACGAGCAGTACTTC
>.|.|TRBV24-1|TRBJ2-1
CATSDFGLHNEQFF
TGTGCCACCAGTGATTTTGGACTTCACAATGAGCAGTTCTTC
>.|.|TRBV30|TRBJ1-2
CAWSSSPGRGYGYTF
TGTGCCTGGAGTTCCTCCCCTGGCAGGGGATATGGCTACACCTTC
>.|.|TRBV5-1|TRBJ2-7
CASSLRRDEQYF
TGCGCCAGCAGCTTGAGGAGGGACGAGCAGTACTTC
>TRBD2|.|TRBV5-4|TRBJ2-2
CASSPGWLAGDSNTGELFF
TGTGCCAGCAGTCCCGGATGGCTAGCGGGCGACTCGAACACCGGGGAGCTGTTTTTT
>.|once|TRBV5-1|TRBJ1-1
CASSLGAGVGNTEAFF
TGCGCCAGCAGCTTGGGCGCCGGGGTGGGGAACACTGAAGCTTTCTTT
>TRBD1|once|TRBV6-1|TRBJ2-7
CASSEATGTGRPYEQYF
TGTGCCAGCAGTGAAGCGACCGGGACAGGGAGGCCCTACGAGCAGTACTTC
>.|.|TRBV5-8|TRBJ2-1
CASSLRPATRSSYNEQFF
TGTGCCAGCAGCTTGCGTCCCGCTACTCGGAGCTCCTACAATGAGCAGTTCTTC